The source of this TCR beta chain is a study of shared clonotypes between healthy human individuals. The CDR3 runs to 14 residues. Germline lookup yields CDR1 LNHDA and CDR2 SQIVND (reference sequence). V was clipped by 10 bases and J by 1 base; unmatched bases: 7. TCRdb's table, derived via immunoSEQ multiplex PCR, lists solely in-frame clones and lacks some. The table lists fewer than 2.5 million clones, more than 85% of them singletons, with around 0.37% in the top ten. The receptor was derived from a man aged 18 to 29 in good health. Some clones in this sample may be carry-over from other donors' samples. Sequenced: naive CD4+ T cells from PBMCs. Sample subset: CD45RA+ positively selected. V gene TRBV19 combines with J gene TRBJ2-5, with 9 bases identical to TRBD1. As DNA, the CDR3 is TGTGCCACCTCGGACAGGGGATTCCAAGAGACCCAGTACTTC. Translated: CATSDRGFQETQYF.